The T cell receptor (beta chain) under discussion was sequenced for a study of shared clonotypes between healthy human individuals (TCRdb year 2020). Turning to the overall study: The cohort included a few men and two women between 18 and 49 years of age. For each donor, CD4 naive and CD4 memory were each run on three plates, CD8 naive on two plates, and CD8 memory on one plate. The study deeply sequenced blood TCR repertoires of about 5 healthy adults to estimate repertoire size and the extent of clonotype sharing between individuals. To increase sequencing depth and limit assay-specific biases, different laboratories used diverse techniques to prepare libraries and sequence TCR repertoires. Each donor's leukapheresis produced roughly between roughly 0.94 and 9.5 billion PBMCs.

Remarks on this clone: Its antigen is currently not known. No much larger clone exists at a distance of one base, and base qualities are not known.

Using the deep immunoSEQ assay, multiplex PCR amplified TCR CDR3 regions from genomic DNA. Extracted genomic DNA from each cell subset was distributed evenly across all wells of several immunoSEQ 96-well plates, and each plate was treated as a replicate. For sorted subsets, about 0.2 ug genomic DNA, equal to about 30,000 T cell genomes, was loaded into each replicate PCR. Purified libraries were quantified with a Qubit 3.0 fluorometer, sized on a Bioanalyzer 2100, and re-quantified with the KAPA Library Quantification kit. Every immunoSEQ 96-well plate was sequenced on a separate single-read 150-cycle Illumina NextSeq 550 flow cell. Per the source publication's procedure: Because the immunoSEQ output held only junctional sequences and lacked quality scores, the filtering could not match the filtering applied to full-length reads. Sequences were annotated with PyIR, a Python wrapper for IgBLAST v1.9, and V/J genes and CDR3 were assigned using IMGT germline references. Reads were removed for weak V/J assignments (E-value above 1e-6), missing CDR3, stop codons, out-of-frame junctions, or ambiguous translated residues. V3J clonotypes were defined as sequences sharing the same inferred V gene, J gene, and CDR3 amino acid sequence. The percentage overlap between two repertoires was calculated by dividing the number of shared unique clonotypes by the size of the smaller repertoire. Repertoire richness was assessed with RTK rarefaction, the Chao1 estimator, and Recon v2.1 estimates of unobserved clonotypes. Generation probabilities for all TCRbeta clonotypes obtained by the gDNA method from a handful of donors were computed using OLGA. The immuneACCESS repertoire file appears here via TCRdb, limited to in-frame rearrangements. These files lack a portion of the clones; in checked studies, under half of the deficit traces to unresolved V genes, and the cause of the others is not known. The V and J calls and clone size come from that table; D and trimming were worked out from the DNA. A total of over a million clones appear in this sample, 95% to 99% of them only once. About 0.4% of the sample lies in the top ten.

From cysteine to phenylalanine, the CDR3 is 13 amino acids long. The CDR3 DNA has 39 bases and is translated from base 1. CDR1 and CDR2 (LNHDA, SQIVND) derive from the germline V gene (reference sequence). A distance of 14 bases separates the germline ends of V and J, which lose 6 bases and 5 bases respectively. Healthy HIV-negative adults with no recently reported acute infections or vaccinations were included as donors. Every donor was a Caucasian adult living in Nashville, Tennessee, USA. CD4+ T cells were enriched by magnetic negative selection, after which naive cells were positively selected on CD45RA and the negative fraction was taken as the memory subset. Blood was obtained by leukapheresis, after which PBMCs were separated by Ficoll-Histopaque density gradient centrifugation and cryopreserved in liquid nitrogen vapor phase. Purity and quantity of every magnetically sorted T cell population were checked by analytical flow cytometry. From each sorted fraction, genomic DNA was isolated and quantified by UV absorbance on a Nanodrop 2000c.

On the study overall, not on this receptor specifically: Clonotypes shared by all four sorted-subset donors showed higher generation probabilities than non-shared clonotypes. Sampling was restricted to blood, and TCR repertoires in tissues likely differ from the TCR repertoires found in blood. Based on pairwise subsampling, the degree of clonotype sharing among donors was expected to be affected by sequencing depth. About 5% of naive CD4, 3.5% of naive CD8, approximately 2% of memory CD4, and more than 0.35% of memory CD8 clonotypes were shared across several donors. Because the study included only a small number of donors, the genetic and exposure-history diversity represented was limited. Naive subsets generally had larger estimated clonotype richness than memory subsets. Rarefaction of sorted-subset datasets indicated incomplete sequencing despite the large sequencing depth.

Sample: naive CD4+ T cells sorted from blood. This sample's cell subset or site label indicates: CD45RA+ positively selected. The sequence was collected from a man aged 25-45 years in good health. The sequence links TRBV19 to TRBJ2-7; a weak D assignment points to TRBD1 (6 bases agree). Read as DNA, the sequence is TGTGCCAGTAGAAGGGCTGGGGGCAACGAGCAGTACTTC. Its product reads: CASRRAGGNEQYF.